One and the same sample provided the 28 T cell receptor beta chains below, sequenced in a study of T cell responses to AZD1222 COVID-19 vaccine. Method: immunoSEQ multiplex PCR; TCRdb's copy keeps in-frame clones and lacks some. The table records 90,000 to 100,000 clones, more than 85% of them present only once. The specimen comprised peripheral blood, sampled on day 0 of AZD1222 vaccination. The receptors originated from an adult in good health.

J is TRBJ2-7 and V is TRBV7-2; D perhaps matches TRBD2 (6 bases). The germline V gene has CDR1 SGHTA and CDR2 FQGNSA. The CDR3 contains 14 residues. Deletions cut 2 bases from V and 5 bases from J, with 13 bases between. This CDR3 is CASSLSGGGNEQYF. The CDR3 DNA reads as TGTGCCAGCAGCTTATCTGGGGGAGGAAACGAGCAGTACTTC.

The V gene is TRBV7-2, the J gene TRBJ2-1, with TRBD2 identical over 8 bases. The CDR3 spans 19 residues. Unmatched junction bases numbered 15, after V lost 5 bases and J lost 0 bases. Germline CDR1 is SGHTA and CDR2 is FQGNSA. The CDR3 loop is CASSPPPSPGGSSYNEQFF. The CDR3 DNA reads as TGTGCCAGCAGCCCACCCCCTTCCCCGGGGGGGAGCTCCTACAATGAGCAGTTCTTC.

This clone appeared a single time. The chain employs TRBV6-5 and TRBJ1-4, with unresolved D. V lost 6 bases and J lost 8, with 13 bases in between. CDR3 length: 13 residues. Per the germline V gene, CDR1 is MNHEY and CDR2 is SVGAGI. The CDR3 bases are TGTGCCAGCAGCCCCCTGTCGGGGGAAAAACTGTTTTTT. It codes for CASSPLSGEKLFF.

The gene calls are TRBV7-2 and TRBJ1-2; D gene unclear. CDR3 length equals 15 residues. Looked up from germline, CDR1 is SGHTA and CDR2 is FQGNSA. V lost 1 base and J 0 bases, leaving 9 bases between the germline ends. The CDR3 coding sequence is TGTGCCAGCAGCTTAGAAAGAGGTGCTAACTATGGCTACACCTTC. Translation gives CASSLERGANYGYTF.

V usage is TRBV3-1 (or the pseudogene TRBV3-2) and J usage is TRBJ2-1; D unclear. V lost 3 bases to trimming and J lost 9 bases, with 9 bases between them. Germline V CDR1 and CDR2: LGHDT, YNNKEL (reference sequence). The CDR3 is 12 amino acids. The CDR3 here is CASSHQAFEQFF. CDR3 nucleotide sequence: TGTGCCAGCAGCCATCAGGCTTTTGAGCAGTTCTTC.

The rearrangement links TRBV11-3 to TRBJ2-1; D gene uncertain. Germline V gene data show CDR1 as SGHNT and CDR2 as YENEEA. V lost 5 bases to trimming and J lost 6 bases, with 8 bases between them. The length of the CDR3 is 12 residues. This CDR3 reads CASSRGFNEQFF. As DNA, the CDR3 is TGTGCCAGCAGCCGCGGTTTCAATGAGCAGTTCTTC.

This chain uses TRBV7-9 with TRBJ1-5; unclear D gene. Germline V gene lookup returns CDR1 SEHNR and CDR2 FQNEAQ (reference sequence). Trimming removed 1 base from V and 1 base from J, with 8 bases in between. The CDR3 covers 15 residues. The CDR3 region has the DNA TGTGCCAGCAGCTTAGAAGCGGGGAGCAATCAGCCCCAGCATTTT. Amino acids: CASSLEAGSNQPQHF.

This chain uses TRBV4-3 with TRBJ1-2; 7 bases are a match to TRBD1. This CDR3 comprises 15 residues. The V gene's germline CDR1 is LGHNA and CDR2 YSLEER. V was pared by 4 bases and J by 2 bases, with 7 bases of the junction left unmatched. The CDR3 DNA is TGCGCCAGCAGCCCAAGCGGGACAGCAAACTATGGCTACACCTTC. Translation: CASSPSGTANYGYTF.

The chain combines TRBV5-4 with TRBJ1-2; 7 bases are shared with TRBD1. CDR1 and CDR2 from the germline V gene are SGHNT and YYREEE (reference sequence). J was trimmed by 4 bases and V by 4 bases; bases with no gene match: 10. The CDR3 consists of 15 residues. Here the CDR3 DNA reads TGTGCCAGCAGCCTACAGGGGATTGATGGCTATGGCTACACCTTC. It is translated as CASSLQGIDGYGYTF.

This chain uses TRBV7-3 with TRBJ2-1, with 11 positions matching TRBD2. The CDR3 loop spans 15 amino acids. Germline-derived CDR1 and CDR2 are SGHTA and FQGTGA. Trimming at V came to 5 bases and at J to 5 bases, leaving 5 bases not matched to a gene. The CDR3 reads CASSVAGGTNNEQFF. The CDR3 coding sequence is TGTGCCAGCAGCGTAGCGGGGGGGACTAACAATGAGCAGTTCTTC.

This rearrangement joins TRBV29-1 to TRBJ1-1; tentative D call: TRBD1 (5 bases). This CDR3 comprises 14 residues. Germline CDR1 and CDR2: SQVTM and ANQGSEA. V was pared by 5 bases and J by 2 bases, with 15 bases between. As DNA, the CDR3 is TGCAGCGTTCGCGGGGCAGGGACTAACACTGAAGCTTTCTTT. Encoded protein: CSVRGAGTNTEAFF.

In this sample, this clone turned up once. This chain connects TRBV6-5 to TRBJ2-7, with D uncertain. Trimming stripped 4 bases from V and 1 base from J, with 11 bases between. This CDR3 contains 14 residues. Germline lookup yields CDR1 MNHEY and CDR2 SVGAGI. The DNA of the CDR3 is TGTGCCAGCAGTTGGAATACTCGGTCCTACGAGCAGTACTTC. Encoded protein: CASSWNTRSYEQYF.

V usage is TRBV2 and J usage is TRBJ2-3; D possibly corresponds to TRBD2 (7 bases). Trimming stripped 6 bases from V and 4 bases from J, with 17 bases between. The CDR3 runs to 15 residues. CDR1 is SNHLY and CDR2 is FYNNEI in the germline V gene. CDR3 loop: CASRGGAERADTQYF. CDR3 DNA: TGTGCCAGCAGAGGGGGGGCGGAACGGGCAGATACGCAGTATTTT.

The rearrangement links TRBV5-1 to TRBJ2-1, with a possible D match to TRBD1 (6 bases). The CDR3 consists of 14 residues. V lost 0 bases and J lost 6, with 10 bases in between. Germline CDR1 and CDR2: SGHRS and YFSETQ. DNA of the CDR3: TGCGCCAGCAGCTTGGAGGCAGGGGTCAATGAGCAGTTCTTC. Translated, it gives CASSLEAGVNEQFF.

The chain carries TRBV5-1 and TRBJ1-5; no definite D call. The CDR3 is made up of 15 amino acids. Trimming shortened V by 0 bases and J by 7 bases, and 14 bases separated the two germline ends. Germline values: CDR1 SGHRS, CDR2 YFSETQ. CDR3 nucleotides: TGCGCCAGCAGCTTGGCGGGAGGGCCGAGCCAGCCCCAGCATTTT. Its translation is CASSLAGGPSQPQHF.

The J gene is TRBJ2-3, the V gene TRBV5-6; TRBD2 might be the D (5 bases). The CDR3 runs 17 residues. Between the trimmed V and J ends, which lost 0 bases and 4 bases, there was a span of 18 bases. The V gene's germline CDR1 is SGHDT and CDR2 YYEEEE. The CDR3 nucleotides read TGTGCCAGCAGCTTGGTAGGTGCGAGAGAGGGCGCAGATACGCAGTATTTT. Protein product: CASSLVGAREGADTQYF.

V usage is TRBV2 and J usage is TRBJ1-4, with D perhaps TRBD1 (5 bases). The CDR3 loop spans 13 amino acids. The V end was cut by 10 bases, the J end by 7 bases, with 16 bases between. CDR1 is SNHLY and CDR2 is FYNNEI in the germline V gene. For the CDR3, the DNA is TGTGCCACCCAGACCCCTGGGGGTGAAAAACTGTTTTTT. It specifies CATQTPGGEKLFF.

This chain connects TRBV19 to TRBJ1-5; D might be TRBD1 (6 bases). The germline V gene encodes CDR1 LNHDA and CDR2 SQIVND (reference sequence). The CDR3 loop spans 14 amino acids. The ends were cut back, 8 bases at V and 3 bases at J, with 14 bases in the middle. The chain's CDR3 is CASSLQGHNQPQHF. For the CDR3, the DNA is TGTGCCAGTTCACTACAGGGCCACAATCAGCCCCAGCATTTT.

This chain uses TRBV11-2 with TRBJ2-7; D is possibly TRBD2 (5 bases). The ends were cut back, 3 bases at V and 3 bases at J, with 24 bases in the middle. This CDR3 is 18 amino acids long. From germline, CDR1 is SGHAT and CDR2 FQNNGV. The DNA for the CDR3 is TGTGCCAGCAGCTTTCCTCGGACCGGGTTAGGACTCCGCTACGAGCAGTACTTC. This gives the protein CASSFPRTGLGLRYEQYF.

This chain uses TRBV28 with TRBJ2-1; D gene uncertain. The V gene lost 5 bases and the J gene lost 12 bases, with 11 bases spanning the gap. Germline V gene data show CDR1 as MDHEN and CDR2 as SYDVKM. The CDR3 runs 11 residues. The CDR3 coding sequence is TGTGCCAGCAGTGGAAGTCTGGGGCAGTTCTTC. It yields the protein CASSGSLGQFF.

The chain couples TRBV6-5 to TRBJ2-1; 7 bases are a match to TRBD2. This CDR3 has 13 residues. The germline gives CDR1 MNHEY, CDR2 SVGAGI. J gave up 10 bases and V 5 bases, and 8 bases lay outside the gene matches. As DNA, the CDR3 is TGTGCCAGCAGTCGGGACTACTTAGGCGAGCAGTTCTTC. Its translation: CASSRDYLGEQFF.

The chain links TRBV5-1 to TRBJ1-6; a weak D match, TRBD1 (5 bases). V shed 2 bases and J shed 9 bases, with 15 bases lying between them. Germline CDR1 and CDR2: SGHRS and YFSETQ. The CDR3 is 15 amino acids. The CDR3 nucleotides read TGCGCCAGCAGCTTACTGGGGGATAGGGCTTCACCCCTCCACTTT. This gives the protein CASSLLGDRASPLHF.

The chain links TRBV21-1 to TRBJ1-1. TRBV21-1 is assigned pseudogene status. This CDR3 is 17 amino acids long. The CDR3 loop reads CASSKEGRDGKNTEAFF. CDR3 bases: TGTGCCAGCAGCAAAGAAGGGAGGGATGGCAAGAACACTGAAGCTTTCTTT.

The CDR3 loop reads CASRTQGARGNQPQHF. The CDR3 nucleotides read TGTGCCAGCAGGACACAGGGGGCGCGTGGCAATCAGCCCCAGCATTTT. The V gene is TRBV27, the J gene TRBJ1-5, with 9 bases identical to TRBD1. Germline V gives CDR1 MNHEY, CDR2 SMNVEV (reference sequence). The CDR3 totals 16 residues. The J segment lost 2 bases and the V segment lost 6 bases, leaving 8 bases of the junction unmatched.

This clone appeared a single time. The genes are TRBV9 and TRBJ1-2; D unresolved. This CDR3 is built from 15 residues. V was cut by 0 bases and J by 2 bases, with 11 bases left in between. Germline CDR1 is SGDLS and CDR2 is YYNGEE. CDR3 sequence reads: CASSVVVPGNYGYTF. The CDR3 region has the DNA TGTGCCAGCAGCGTAGTTGTGCCGGGGAACTATGGCTACACCTTC.

This clone was detected a few times. CDR3 amino acids: CASKTGWSTEAFF. The CDR3 nucleotides read TGTGCCAGCAAAACAGGTTGGAGCACTGAAGCTTTCTTT. The rearrangement uses TRBV25-1 and TRBJ1-1; tentative D call: TRBD1 (5 bases). The V end lost 7 bases, the J end lost 4 bases, and 13 bases lay between the germline ends. CDR3 length: 13 amino acids. CDR1 and CDR2 from the germline V gene are MGHDK and SYGVNS.

This clone came up a few times. The rearrangement joins TRBV10-2 to TRBJ2-1; TRBD2 agrees at 11 bases. V was clipped by 6 bases and J by 4 bases; unmatched bases: 5. CDR1 WSHSY and CDR2 SAAADI come from the germline V gene. This CDR3 contains 15 residues. The CDR3 is CASSLTSGEYNEQFF. CDR3 nucleotides: TGCGCCAGCAGCCTGACTAGCGGGGAATACAATGAGCAGTTCTTC.

The genes are TRBV6-5 and TRBJ2-2; D possibly matches TRBD1 or TRBD2 (7 bases each). The ends were cut back, 1 base at V and 2 bases at J, with 11 bases in the middle. The CDR3 covers 16 residues. Germline V gives CDR1 MNHEY, CDR2 SVGAGI. CDR3 residues: CASSYWEGANTGELFF. CDR3 nucleotide sequence: TGTGCCAGCAGTTACTGGGAGGGGGCAAACACCGGGGAGCTGTTTTTT.